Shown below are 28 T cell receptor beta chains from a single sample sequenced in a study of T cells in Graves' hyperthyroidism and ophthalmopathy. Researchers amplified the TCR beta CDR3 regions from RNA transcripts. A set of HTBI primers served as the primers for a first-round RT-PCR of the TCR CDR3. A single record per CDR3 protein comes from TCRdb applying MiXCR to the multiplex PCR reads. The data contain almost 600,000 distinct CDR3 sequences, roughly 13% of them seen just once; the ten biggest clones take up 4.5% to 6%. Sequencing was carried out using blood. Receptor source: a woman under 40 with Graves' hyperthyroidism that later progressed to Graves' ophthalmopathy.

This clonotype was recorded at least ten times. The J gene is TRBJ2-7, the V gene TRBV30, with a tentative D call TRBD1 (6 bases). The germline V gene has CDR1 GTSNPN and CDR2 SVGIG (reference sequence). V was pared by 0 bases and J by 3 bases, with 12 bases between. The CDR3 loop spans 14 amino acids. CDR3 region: CAWSVPGHLYEQYF. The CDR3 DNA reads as TGTGCCTGGAGTGTCCCGGGACACCTCTACGAGCAGTACTTC.

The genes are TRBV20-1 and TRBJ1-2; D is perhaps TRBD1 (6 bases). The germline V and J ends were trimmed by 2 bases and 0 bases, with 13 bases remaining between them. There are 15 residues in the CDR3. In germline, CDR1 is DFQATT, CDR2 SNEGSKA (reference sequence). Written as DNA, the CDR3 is TGCAGTGCTAGACCGACAGGCAACCCTAACTATGGCTACACCTTC. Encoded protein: CSARPTGNPNYGYTF.

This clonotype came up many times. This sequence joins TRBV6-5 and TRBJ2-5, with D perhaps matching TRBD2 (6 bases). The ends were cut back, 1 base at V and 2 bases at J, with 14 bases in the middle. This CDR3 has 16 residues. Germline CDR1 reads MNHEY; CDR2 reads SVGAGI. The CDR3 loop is CASSYWGGRRQETQYF. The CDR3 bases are TGTGCCAGCAGTTACTGGGGAGGTCGACGGCAAGAGACCCAGTACTTC.

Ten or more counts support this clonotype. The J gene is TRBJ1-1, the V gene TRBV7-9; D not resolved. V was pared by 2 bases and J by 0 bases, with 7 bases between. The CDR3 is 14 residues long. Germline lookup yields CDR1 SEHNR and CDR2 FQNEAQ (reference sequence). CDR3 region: CASSLRALNTEAFF. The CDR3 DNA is TGTGCCAGCAGCTTAAGGGCTTTGAACACTGAAGCTTTCTTT.

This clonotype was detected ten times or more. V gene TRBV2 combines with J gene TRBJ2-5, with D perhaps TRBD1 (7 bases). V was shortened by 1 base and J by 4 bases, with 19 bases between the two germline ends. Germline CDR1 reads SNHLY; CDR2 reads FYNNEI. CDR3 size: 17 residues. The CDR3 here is CASSEGLTGAGGETQYF. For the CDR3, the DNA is TGTGCCAGCAGTGAAGGGCTCACAGGGGCCGGGGGAGAGACCCAGTACTTC.

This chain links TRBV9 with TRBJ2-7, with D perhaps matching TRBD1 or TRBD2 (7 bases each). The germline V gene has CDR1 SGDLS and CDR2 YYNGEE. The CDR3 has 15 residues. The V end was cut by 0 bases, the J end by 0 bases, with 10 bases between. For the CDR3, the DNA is TGTGCCAGCAGCGTAGCAGGGGGGGGCTCCTACGAGCAGTACTTC. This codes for CASSVAGGGSYEQYF.

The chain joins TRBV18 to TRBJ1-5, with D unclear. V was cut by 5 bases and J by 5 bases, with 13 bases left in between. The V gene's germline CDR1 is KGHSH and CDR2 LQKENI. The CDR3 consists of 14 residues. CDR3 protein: CASSTQAQDQPQHF. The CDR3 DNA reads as TGTGCCAGCTCAACGCAAGCCCAAGATCAGCCCCAGCATTTT.

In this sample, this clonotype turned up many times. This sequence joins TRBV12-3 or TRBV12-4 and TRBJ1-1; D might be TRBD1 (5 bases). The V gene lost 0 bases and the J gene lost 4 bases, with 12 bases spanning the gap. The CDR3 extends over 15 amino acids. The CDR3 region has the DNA TGTGCCAGCAGTTTAGCGCTCGGGGGGACCACTGAAGCTTTCTTT. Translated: CASSLALGGTTEAFF.

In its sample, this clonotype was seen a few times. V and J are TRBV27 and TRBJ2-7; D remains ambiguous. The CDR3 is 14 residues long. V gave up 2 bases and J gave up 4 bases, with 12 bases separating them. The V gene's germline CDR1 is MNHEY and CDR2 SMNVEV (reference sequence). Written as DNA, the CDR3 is TGTGCCAGCAGTTTACAAGTGGATAGTTACGAGCAGTACTTC. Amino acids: CASSLQVDSYEQYF.

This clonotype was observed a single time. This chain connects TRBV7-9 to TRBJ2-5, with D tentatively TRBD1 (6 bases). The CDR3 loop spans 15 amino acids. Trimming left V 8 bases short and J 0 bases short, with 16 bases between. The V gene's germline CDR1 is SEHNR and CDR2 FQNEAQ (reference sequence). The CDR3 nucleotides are TGTGCCAGCGGGAAGTCTAGGGGGAACCAAGAGACCCAGTACTTC. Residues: CASGKSRGNQETQYF.

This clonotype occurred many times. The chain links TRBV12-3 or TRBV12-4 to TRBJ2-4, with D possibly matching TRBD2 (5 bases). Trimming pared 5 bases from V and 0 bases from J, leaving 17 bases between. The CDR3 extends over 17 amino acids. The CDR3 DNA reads TGTGCCAGCAGTCCGCGGGCCGCAGACCTAGCCAAAAACATTCAGTACTTC. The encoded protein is CASSPRAADLAKNIQYF.

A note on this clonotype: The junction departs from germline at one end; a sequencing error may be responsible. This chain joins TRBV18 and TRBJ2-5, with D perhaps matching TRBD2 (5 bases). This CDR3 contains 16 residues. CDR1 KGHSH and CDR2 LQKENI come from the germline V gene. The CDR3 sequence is CAISPLDGIFQETQYF. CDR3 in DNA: TGTGCCATCTCACCTCTCGACGGGATTTTCCAAGAGACCCAGTACTTC. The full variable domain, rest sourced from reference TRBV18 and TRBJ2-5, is NAGVMQNPRHLVRRRGQEARLRCSPMKGHSHVYWYRQLPEEGLKFMVYLQKENIIDESGMPKERFSAEFPKEGPSILRIQQVVRGDSAAYFCAISPLDGIFQETQYFGPGTRLLVL.

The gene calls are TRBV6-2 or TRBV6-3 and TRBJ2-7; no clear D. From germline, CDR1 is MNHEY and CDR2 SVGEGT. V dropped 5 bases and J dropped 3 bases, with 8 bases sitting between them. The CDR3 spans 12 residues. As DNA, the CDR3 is TGTGCCAGCAGTCCGGAATTCTACGAGCAGTACTTC. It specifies CASSPEFYEQYF.

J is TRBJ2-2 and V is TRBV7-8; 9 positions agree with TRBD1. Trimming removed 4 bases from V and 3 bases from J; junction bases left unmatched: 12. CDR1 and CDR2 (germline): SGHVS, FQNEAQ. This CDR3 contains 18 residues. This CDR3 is CASSYIFLQGAYTGELFF. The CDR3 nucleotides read TGTGCCAGCAGCTATATATTCTTACAGGGGGCTTACACCGGGGAGCTGTTTTTT.

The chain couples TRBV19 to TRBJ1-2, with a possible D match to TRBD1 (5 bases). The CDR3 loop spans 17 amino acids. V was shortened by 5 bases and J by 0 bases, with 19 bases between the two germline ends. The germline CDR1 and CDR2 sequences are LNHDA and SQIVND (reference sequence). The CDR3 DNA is TGTGCCAGTAGTTCGGGGGGTGGTCGAAGAGCTAACTATGGCTACACCTTC. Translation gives CASSSGGGRRANYGYTF.

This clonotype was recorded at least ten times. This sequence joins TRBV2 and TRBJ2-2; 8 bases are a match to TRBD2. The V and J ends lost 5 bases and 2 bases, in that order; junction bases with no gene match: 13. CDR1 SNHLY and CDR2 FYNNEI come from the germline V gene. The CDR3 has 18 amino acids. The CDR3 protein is CASSPLITTSANTGELFF. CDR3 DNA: TGTGCCAGCAGTCCACTCATAACGACTAGCGCCAACACCGGGGAGCTGTTTTTT.

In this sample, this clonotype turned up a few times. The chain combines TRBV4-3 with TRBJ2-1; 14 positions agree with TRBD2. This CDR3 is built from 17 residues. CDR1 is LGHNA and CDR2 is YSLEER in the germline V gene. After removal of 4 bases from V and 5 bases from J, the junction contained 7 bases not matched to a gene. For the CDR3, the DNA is TGCGCCAGCAGCCCCTCCGAGGGACTAGCGGGAGACAATGAGCAGTTCTTC. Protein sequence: CASSPSEGLAGDNEQFF.

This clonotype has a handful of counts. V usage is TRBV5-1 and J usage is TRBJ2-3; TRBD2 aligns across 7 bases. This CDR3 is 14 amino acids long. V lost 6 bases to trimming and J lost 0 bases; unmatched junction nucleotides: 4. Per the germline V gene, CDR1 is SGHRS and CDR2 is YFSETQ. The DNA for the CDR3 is TGCGCCAGCACCCATAGCGGGAGCACAGATACGCAGTATTTT. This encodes CASTHSGSTDTQYF. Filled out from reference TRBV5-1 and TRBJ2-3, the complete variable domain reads KAGVTQTPRYLIKTRGQQVTLSCSPISGHRSVSWYQQTPGQGLQFLFEYFSETQRNKGNFPGRFSGRQFSNSRSEMNVSTLELGDSALYLCASTHSGSTDTQYFGPGTRLTVL.

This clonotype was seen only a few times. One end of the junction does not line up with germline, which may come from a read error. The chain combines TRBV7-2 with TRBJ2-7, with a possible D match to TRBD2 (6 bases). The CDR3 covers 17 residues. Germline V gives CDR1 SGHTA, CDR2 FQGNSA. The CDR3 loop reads CASSLMVFGRDPYVQYF. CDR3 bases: TGTGCCAGCAGCTTAATGGTCTTTGGGCGGGACCCATACGTGCAGTACTTC.

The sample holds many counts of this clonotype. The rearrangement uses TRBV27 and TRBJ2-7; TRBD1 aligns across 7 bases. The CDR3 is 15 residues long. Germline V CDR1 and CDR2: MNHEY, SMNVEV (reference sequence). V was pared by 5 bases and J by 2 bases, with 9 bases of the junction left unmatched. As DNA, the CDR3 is TGTGCCAGCAGTCCTCCGGGACAGAGAGCCTACGAGCAGTACTTC. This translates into CASSPPGQRAYEQYF.

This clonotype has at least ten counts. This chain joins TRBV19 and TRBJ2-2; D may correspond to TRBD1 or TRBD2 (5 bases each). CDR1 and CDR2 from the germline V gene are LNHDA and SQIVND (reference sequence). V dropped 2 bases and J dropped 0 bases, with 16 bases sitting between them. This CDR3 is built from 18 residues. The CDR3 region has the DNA TGTGCCAGTAGTATACTTGGAGAGGGGCCCGCGAACACCGGGGAGCTGTTTTTT. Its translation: CASSILGEGPANTGELFF.

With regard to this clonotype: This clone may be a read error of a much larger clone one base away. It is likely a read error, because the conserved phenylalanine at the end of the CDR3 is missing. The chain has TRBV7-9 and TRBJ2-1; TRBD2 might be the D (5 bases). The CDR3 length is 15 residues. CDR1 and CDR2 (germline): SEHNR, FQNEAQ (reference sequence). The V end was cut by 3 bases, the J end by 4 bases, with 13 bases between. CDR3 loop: CASSFGGPGYNEQFS. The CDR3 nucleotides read TGTGCCAGCAGCTTTGGAGGACCGGGATACAATGAGCAGTTCTCC.

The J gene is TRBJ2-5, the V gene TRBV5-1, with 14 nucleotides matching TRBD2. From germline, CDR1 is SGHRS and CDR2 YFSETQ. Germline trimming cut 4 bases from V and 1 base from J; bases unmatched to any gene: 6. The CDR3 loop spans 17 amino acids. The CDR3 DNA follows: TGCGCCAGCAGCCAAGGACTAGCGGGAGGCTTCCAAGAGACCCAGTACTTC. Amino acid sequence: CASSQGLAGGFQETQYF.

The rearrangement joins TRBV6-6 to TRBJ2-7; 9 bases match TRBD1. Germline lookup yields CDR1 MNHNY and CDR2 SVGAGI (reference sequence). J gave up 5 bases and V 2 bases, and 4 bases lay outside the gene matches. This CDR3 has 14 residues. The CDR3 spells CASSYRDRAHEQYF. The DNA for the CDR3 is TGTGCCAGCAGTTACCGGGACAGGGCCCACGAGCAGTACTTC.

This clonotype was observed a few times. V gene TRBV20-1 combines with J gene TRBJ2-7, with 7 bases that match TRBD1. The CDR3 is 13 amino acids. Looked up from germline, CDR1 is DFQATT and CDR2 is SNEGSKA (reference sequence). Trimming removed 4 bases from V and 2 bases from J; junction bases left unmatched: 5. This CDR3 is CSAIGTAAYEQYF. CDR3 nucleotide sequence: TGCAGTGCTATTGGGACAGCTGCCTACGAGCAGTACTTC.

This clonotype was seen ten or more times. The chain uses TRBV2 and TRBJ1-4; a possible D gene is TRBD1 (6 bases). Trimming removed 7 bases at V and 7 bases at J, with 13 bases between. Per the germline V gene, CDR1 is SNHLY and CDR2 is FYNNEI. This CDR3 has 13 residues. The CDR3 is CASTGALGEKLFF. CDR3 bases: TGTGCCAGCACGGGGGCACTTGGTGAAAAACTGTTTTTT.

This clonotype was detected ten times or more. The CDR3 loop is CASSSLTGGEGQYF. DNA of the CDR3: TGTGCCAGCAGTTCTCTCACGGGCGGAGAGGGGCAGTACTTC. The chain combines TRBV27 with TRBJ2-7; possibly TRBD2 for D (5 bases). The germline V gene has CDR1 MNHEY and CDR2 SMNVEV (reference sequence). V was trimmed by 4 bases and J by 9 bases, leaving 19 bases between them. This CDR3 spans 14 amino acids.

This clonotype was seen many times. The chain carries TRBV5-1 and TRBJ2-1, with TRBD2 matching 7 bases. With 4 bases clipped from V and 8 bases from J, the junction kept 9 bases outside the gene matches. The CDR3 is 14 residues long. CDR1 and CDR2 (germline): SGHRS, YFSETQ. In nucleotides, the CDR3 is TGCGCCAGCAGCCAGCAGCGGGATTCTTATGAGCAGTTCTTC. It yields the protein CASSQQRDSYEQFF.